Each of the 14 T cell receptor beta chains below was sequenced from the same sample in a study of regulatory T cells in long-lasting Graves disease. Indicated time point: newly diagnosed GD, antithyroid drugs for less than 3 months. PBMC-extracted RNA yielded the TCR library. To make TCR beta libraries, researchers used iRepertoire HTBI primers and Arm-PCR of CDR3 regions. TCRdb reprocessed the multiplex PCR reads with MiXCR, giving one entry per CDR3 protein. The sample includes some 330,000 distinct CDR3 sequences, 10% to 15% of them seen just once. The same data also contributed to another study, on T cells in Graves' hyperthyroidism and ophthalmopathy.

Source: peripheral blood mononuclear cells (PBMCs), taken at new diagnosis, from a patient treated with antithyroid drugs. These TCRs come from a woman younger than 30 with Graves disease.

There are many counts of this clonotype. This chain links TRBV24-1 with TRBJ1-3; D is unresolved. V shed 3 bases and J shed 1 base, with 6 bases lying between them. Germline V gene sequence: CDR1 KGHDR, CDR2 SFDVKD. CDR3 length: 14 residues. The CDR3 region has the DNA TGTGCCACCAGTGATACCACGTCTGGAAACACCATATATTTT. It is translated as CATSDTTSGNTIYF.

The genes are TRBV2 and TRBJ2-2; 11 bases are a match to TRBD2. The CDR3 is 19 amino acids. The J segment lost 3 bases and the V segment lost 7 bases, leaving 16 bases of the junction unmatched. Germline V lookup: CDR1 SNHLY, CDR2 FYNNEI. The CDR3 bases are TGTGCCAGCAACCGTCGGGAACTAGCGGGAGCGTATGACACCGGGGAGCTGTTTTTT. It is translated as CASNRRELAGAYDTGELFF. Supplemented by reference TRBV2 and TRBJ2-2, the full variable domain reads EPEVTQTPSHQVTQMGQEVILRCVPISNHLYFYWYRQILGQKVEFLVSFYNNEISEKSEIFDDQFSVERPDGSNFTLKIRSTKLEDSAMYFCASNRRELAGAYDTGELFFGEGSRLTVL.

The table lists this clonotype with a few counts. The CDR3 nucleotides read TGTGCCAGCAGACATAAGCGGGAGTCTCGGGCAGATACGCAGTATTTT. Translating gives CASRHKRESRADTQYF. V gene TRBV3-1 combines with J gene TRBJ2-3, with 8 positions matching TRBD2. This CDR3 contains 16 residues. CDR1 and CDR2 (germline): LGHDT, YNNKEL (reference sequence). With 6 bases clipped from V and 4 bases from J, the junction kept 12 bases outside the gene matches.

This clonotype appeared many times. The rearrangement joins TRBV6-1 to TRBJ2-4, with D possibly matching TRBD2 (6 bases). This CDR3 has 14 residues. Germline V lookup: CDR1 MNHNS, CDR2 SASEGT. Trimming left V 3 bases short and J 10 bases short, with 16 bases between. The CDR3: CASSETGSRWIQYF. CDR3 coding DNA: TGTGCCAGCAGTGAGACCGGGAGTCGATGGATTCAGTACTTC.

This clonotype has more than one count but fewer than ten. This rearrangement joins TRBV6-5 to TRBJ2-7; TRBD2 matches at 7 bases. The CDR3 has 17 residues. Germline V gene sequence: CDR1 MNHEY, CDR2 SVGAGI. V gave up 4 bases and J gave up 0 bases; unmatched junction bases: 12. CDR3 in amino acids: CASSSRRLADLSYEQYF. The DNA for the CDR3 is TGTGCCAGCAGTTCCCGCCGTCTAGCGGACCTCTCCTACGAGCAGTACTTC.

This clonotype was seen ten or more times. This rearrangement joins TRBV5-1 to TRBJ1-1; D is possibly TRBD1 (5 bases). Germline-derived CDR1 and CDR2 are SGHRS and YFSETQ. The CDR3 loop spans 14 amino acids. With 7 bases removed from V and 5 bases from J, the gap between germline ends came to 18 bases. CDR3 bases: TGCGCCAGCTTCCTCGACGGCGGGGGGACTGAAGCTTTCTTT. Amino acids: CASFLDGGGTEAFF.

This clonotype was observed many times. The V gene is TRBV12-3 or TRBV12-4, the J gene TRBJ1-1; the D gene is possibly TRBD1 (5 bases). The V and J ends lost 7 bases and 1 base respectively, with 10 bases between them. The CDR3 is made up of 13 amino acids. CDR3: CASTERGNTEAFF. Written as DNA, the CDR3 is TGTGCCAGCACCGAGAGGGGGAACACTGAAGCTTTCTTT.

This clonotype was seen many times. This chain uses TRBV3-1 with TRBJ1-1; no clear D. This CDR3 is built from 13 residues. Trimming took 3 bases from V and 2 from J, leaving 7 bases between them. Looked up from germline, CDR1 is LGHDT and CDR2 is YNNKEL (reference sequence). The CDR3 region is CASSQQDNTEAFF. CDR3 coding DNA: TGTGCCAGCAGCCAGCAGGATAACACTGAAGCTTTCTTT. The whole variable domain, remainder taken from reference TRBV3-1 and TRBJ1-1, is DTAVSQTPKYLVTQMGNDKSIKCEQNLGHDTMYWYKQDSKKFLKIMFSYNNKELIINETVPNRFSPKSPDKAHLNLHINSLELGDSAVYFCASSQQDNTEAFFGQGTRLTVV.

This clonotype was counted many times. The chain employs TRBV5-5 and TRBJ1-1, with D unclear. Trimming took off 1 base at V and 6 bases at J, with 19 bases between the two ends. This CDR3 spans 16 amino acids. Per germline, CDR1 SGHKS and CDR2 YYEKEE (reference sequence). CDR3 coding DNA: TGTGCCAGCAGCTTGAGGCGGGGAACCGGGAGGTCTGAAGCTTTCTTT. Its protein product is CASSLRRGTGRSEAFF. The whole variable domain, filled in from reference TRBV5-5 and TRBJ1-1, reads DAGVTQSPTHLIKTRGQQVTLRCSPISGHKSVSWYQQVLGQGPQFIFQYYEKEERGRGNFPDRFSARQFPNYSSELNVNALLLGDSALYLCASSLRRGTGRSEAFFGQGTRLTVV.

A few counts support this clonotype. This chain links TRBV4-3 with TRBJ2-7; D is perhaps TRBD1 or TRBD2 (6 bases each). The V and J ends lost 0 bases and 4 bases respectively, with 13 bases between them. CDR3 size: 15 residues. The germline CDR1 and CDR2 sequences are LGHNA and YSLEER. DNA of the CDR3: TGCGCCAGCAGCCAAGATTCGGGGGCTGGTTACGAGCAGTACTTC. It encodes CASSQDSGAGYEQYF.

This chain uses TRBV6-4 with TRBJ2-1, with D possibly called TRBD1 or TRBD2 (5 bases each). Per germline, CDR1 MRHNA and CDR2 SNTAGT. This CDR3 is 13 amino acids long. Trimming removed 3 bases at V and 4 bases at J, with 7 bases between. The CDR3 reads CASSERGYNEQFF. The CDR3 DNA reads TGTGCCAGCAGTGAGAGGGGATACAATGAGCAGTTCTTC.

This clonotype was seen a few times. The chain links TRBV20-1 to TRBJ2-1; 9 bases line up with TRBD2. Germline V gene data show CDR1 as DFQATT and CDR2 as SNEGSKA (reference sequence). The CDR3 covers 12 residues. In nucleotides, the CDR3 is TGCAGCGTGACTAGCGGACACAATGAGCAGTTCTTC. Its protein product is CSVTSGHNEQFF.

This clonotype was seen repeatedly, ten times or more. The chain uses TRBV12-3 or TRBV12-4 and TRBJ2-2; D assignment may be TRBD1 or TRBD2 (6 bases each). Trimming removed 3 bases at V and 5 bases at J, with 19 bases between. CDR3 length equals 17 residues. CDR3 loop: CASSLGTWGALTGELFF. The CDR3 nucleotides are TGTGCCAGCAGTTTGGGGACGTGGGGGGCTCTTACCGGGGAGCTGTTTTTT.

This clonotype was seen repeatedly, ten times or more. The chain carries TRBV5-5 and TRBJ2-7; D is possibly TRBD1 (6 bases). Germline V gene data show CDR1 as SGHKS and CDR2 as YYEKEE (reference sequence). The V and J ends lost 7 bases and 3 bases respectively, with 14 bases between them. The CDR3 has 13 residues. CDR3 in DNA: TGTGCCAGCGGAAATACAGGGTTCTACGAGCAGTACTTC. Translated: CASGNTGFYEQYF.